The T cell receptor (beta chain) described here comes from a study of T cell repertoires in cytomegalovirus infection. Study results and caveats: In two of eight donors, the top clonotype was HLA-C-restricted CMV-specific.

As concerns this clonotype: Its antigen is unidentified.

The CDR3 is made up of 12 amino acids. The germline V gene encodes CDR1 KGHSH and CDR2 LQKENI. V was cut by 3 bases and J by 5 bases, with 7 bases left in between. Via MiXCR, TCRdb re-called the reads, giving one row per CDR3 protein. The sample holds about 530,000 distinct CDR3 sequences, roughly 29% seen once. This chain links TRBV18 with TRBJ1-2; D possibly corresponds to TRBD1 (5 bases). This receptor was identified in a human donor in good health (CMV status not recorded). Some clones in this sample may be carry-over from other donors' samples. Source material: PBMCs. The CDR3 DNA is TGTGCCAGCTCACCCGGGACGTATGGCTACACCTTC. It specifies CASSPGTYGYTF.